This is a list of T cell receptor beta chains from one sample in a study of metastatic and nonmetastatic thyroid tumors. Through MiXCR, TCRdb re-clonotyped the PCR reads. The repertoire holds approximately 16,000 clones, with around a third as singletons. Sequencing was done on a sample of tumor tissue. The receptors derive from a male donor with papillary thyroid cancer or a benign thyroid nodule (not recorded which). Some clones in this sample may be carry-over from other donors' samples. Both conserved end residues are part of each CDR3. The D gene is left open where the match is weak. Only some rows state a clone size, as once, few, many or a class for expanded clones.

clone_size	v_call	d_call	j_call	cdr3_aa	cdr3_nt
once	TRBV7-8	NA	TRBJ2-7	CASFPGGAREQYF	TGTGCCAGCTTCCCTGGGGGGGCTAGGGAGCAGTACTTC
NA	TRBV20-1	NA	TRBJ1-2	CSVVHGYTF	TGCAGTGTCGTCCATGGCTACACCTTC
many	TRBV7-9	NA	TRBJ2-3	CASSPPGQQNTQYF	TGTGCCAGCAGCCCCCCAGGACAGCAAAATACGCAGTATTTT
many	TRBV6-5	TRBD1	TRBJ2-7	CASSYGDRGYEQYF	TGTGCCAGCAGTTACGGGGACAGGGGCTACGAGCAGTACTTC
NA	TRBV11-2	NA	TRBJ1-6	CASSLGPNSPLHF	TGTGCCAGCAGCTTAGGTCCGAATTCACCCCTCCACTTT
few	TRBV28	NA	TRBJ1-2	CASSLLGTYGYTF	TGTGCCAGCAGTTTACTGGGTACCTATGGCTACACCTTC
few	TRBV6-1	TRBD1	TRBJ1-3	CASAGQSGNTIYF	TGTGCCAGCGCGGGACAGTCTGGAAACACCATATATTTT
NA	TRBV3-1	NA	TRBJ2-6	CASSQGSGSLSGANVLTF	TGTGCCAGCAGCCAAGGGTCGGGGAGCCTCTCTGGGGCCAACGTCCTGACTTTC
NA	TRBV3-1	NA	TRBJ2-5	CASSQDRSDRMEVTQYF	TGTGCCAGCAGCCAAGATCGTTCTGACAGAATGGAGGTGACCCAGTACTTC
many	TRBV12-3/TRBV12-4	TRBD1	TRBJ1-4	CASSLDRGEKLFF	TGTGCCAGCAGTTTGGACAGGGGAGAAAAACTGTTTTTT
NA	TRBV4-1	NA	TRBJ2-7	CASSPRGSSYEQYF	TGCGCCAGCAGCCCGAGGGGAAGCTCCTACGAGCAGTACTTC
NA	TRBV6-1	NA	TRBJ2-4	CASSDPGNIQYF	TGTGCCAGCAGTGATCCAGGAAACATTCAGTACTTC
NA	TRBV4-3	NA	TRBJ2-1	CASSQEDRSSYNEQFF	TGCGCCAGCAGCCAAGAGGACCGAAGCTCCTACAATGAGCAGTTCTTC
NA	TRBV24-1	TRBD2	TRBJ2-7	CATSSLAGGEQYF	TGTGCCACCAGTAGTCTAGCGGGAGGCGAGCAGTACTTC
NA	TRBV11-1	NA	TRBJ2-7	CASSSYRGGGRVYEQYF	TGTGCCAGCAGCTCTTACAGGGGTGGCGGGAGAGTGTACGAGCAGTACTTC
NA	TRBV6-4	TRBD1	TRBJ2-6	CASSGTGGAGANVLTF	TGTGCCAGCAGTGGGACAGGGGGCGCTGGGGCCAACGTCCTGACTTTC
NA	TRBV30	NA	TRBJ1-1	CAWSREAGTSEAFF	TGTGCCTGGAGTAGGGAGGCAGGCACGTCTGAAGCTTTCTTT
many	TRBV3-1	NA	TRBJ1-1	CASSQRDTMNTEAFF	TGTGCCAGCAGCCAAAGGGACACCATGAACACTGAAGCTTTCTTT
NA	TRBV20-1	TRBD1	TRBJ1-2	CSAYGQGGNGYTF	TGCAGTGCCTACGGACAGGGGGGGAATGGCTACACCTTC
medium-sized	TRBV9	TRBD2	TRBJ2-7	CASSVAGGDLYEQYF	TGTGCCAGCAGCGTAGCTGGGGGGGACCTCTACGAGCAGTACTTC
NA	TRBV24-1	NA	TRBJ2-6	CATGTGGMLSGANDLSF	TGTGCCACAGGGACTGGGGGTATGCTCTCTGGGGCCAACGACCTGAGTTTC
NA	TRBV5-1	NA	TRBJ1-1	CASSVRSDRLTEAFF	TGCGCCAGCAGTGTTAGGTCGGACAGACTCACTGAAGCTTTCTTT
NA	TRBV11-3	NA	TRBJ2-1	CASSFVAQTNEQFF	TGTGCCAGCAGCTTTGTAGCACAGACCAATGAGCAGTTCTTC
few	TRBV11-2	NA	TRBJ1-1	CASSLDSPEAFF	TGTGCCAGCAGCTTAGACAGCCCTGAAGCTTTCTTT
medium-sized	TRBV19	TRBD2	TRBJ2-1	CASNLGSGSTYNEQFF	TGTGCCAGTAATCTCGGTAGCGGGAGCACCTACAATGAGCAGTTCTTC
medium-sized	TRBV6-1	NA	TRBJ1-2	CASSEEVQGNYGYTF	TGTGCCAGCAGTGAAGAGGTACAGGGAAACTATGGCTACACCTTC
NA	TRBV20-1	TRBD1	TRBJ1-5	CSAREDREYQPQHF	TGCAGTGCTCGGGAGGACAGGGAATATCAGCCCCAGCATTTT
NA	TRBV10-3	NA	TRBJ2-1	CAITEILTLSYNEQFF	TGTGCCATCACCGAAATCCTGACACTCTCCTACAATGAGCAGTTCTTC
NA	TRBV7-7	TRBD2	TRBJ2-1	CSSSLAGGVYNEQFF	TGTTCTAGCAGCTTAGCGGGGGGGGTCTATAATGAGCAGTTCTTC
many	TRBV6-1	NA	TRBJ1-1	CASSEYEQGNTEAFF	TGTGCCAGCAGTGAGTATGAACAGGGGAACACTGAAGCTTTCTTT
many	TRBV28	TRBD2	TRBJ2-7	CASSSISGGWYEQYF	TGTGCCAGCAGTTCCATTAGCGGGGGGTGGTACGAGCAGTACTTC
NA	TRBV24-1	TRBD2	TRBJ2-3	CATPLAACTDTQYF	TGTGCCACACCTCTAGCGGCATGCACAGATACGCAGTATTTT
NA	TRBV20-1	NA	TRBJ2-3	CSASRGDTQYF	TGCAGTGCTAGCCGAGGGGATACGCAGTATTTT
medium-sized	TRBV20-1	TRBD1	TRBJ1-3	CSARDRGKDTIYF	TGCAGTGCTAGGGACAGGGGAAAGGACACCATATATTTT
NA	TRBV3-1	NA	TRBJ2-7	CASSPQGNEQYF	TGTGCCAGCAGCCCACAGGGAAACGAGCAGTACTTC
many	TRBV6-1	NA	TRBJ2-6	CASIGANVLTF	TGTGCCAGCATTGGGGCCAACGTCCTGACTTTC
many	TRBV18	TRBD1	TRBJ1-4	CASSAAGTGTEKLFF	TGTGCCAGCTCAGCCGCCGGGACAGGGACTGAAAAACTGTTTTTT
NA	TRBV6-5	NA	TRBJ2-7	CASSYGWIPGRGPYEQYF	TGTGCCAGCAGTTACGGGTGGATTCCGGGACGTGGCCCCTACGAGCAGTACTTC
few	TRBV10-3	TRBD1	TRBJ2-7	CALRESGQSYEQYF	TGTGCCCTAAGAGAGTCGGGACAGTCCTACGAGCAGTACTTC
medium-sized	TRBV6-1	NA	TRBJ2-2	CASKSVLLKNTGELFF	TGTGCCAGCAAGTCCGTCCTCTTAAAGAACACCGGGGAGCTGTTTTTT
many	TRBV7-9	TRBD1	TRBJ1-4	CASSGDRGGPNEKLFF	TGTGCCAGCAGCGGGGACAGGGGAGGACCTAATGAAAAACTGTTTTTT